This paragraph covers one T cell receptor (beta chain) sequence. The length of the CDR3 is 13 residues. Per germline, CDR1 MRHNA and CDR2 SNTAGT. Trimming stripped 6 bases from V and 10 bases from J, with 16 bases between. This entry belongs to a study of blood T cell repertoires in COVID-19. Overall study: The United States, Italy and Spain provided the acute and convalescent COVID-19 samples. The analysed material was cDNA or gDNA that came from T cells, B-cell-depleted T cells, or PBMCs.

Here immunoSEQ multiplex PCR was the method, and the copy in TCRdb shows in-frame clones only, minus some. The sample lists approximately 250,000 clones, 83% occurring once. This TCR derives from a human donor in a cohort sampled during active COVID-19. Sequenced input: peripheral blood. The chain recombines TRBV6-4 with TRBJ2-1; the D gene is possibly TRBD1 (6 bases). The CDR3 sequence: CASSAEYGGEQFF. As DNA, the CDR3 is TGTGCCAGCAGCGCTGAATATGGGGGCGAGCAGTTCTTC.